The 8 T cell receptor beta chains reported below all come from one sample, sequenced in a study of blood T cell repertoires in COVID-19. Sequenced by immunoSEQ multiplex PCR; TCRdb stores in-frame clones only, minus some. This repertoire shows roughly 150,000 clones, 93% found once; its top ten account for around 2%. Material for sequencing was peripheral blood. The receptors shown here come from an older woman with COVID-19, enrolled during active disease.

The gene calls are TRBV28 and TRBJ1-5; 7 bases line up with TRBD1. Germline CDR1 is MDHEN and CDR2 is SYDVKM. CDR3 length: 15 residues. J was trimmed by 3 bases and V by 6 bases; bases with no gene match: 8. This CDR3 reads CASSPTGAVNQPQHF. CDR3 coding DNA: TGTGCCAGCAGCCCTACAGGGGCGGTCAATCAGCCCCAGCATTTT.

Concerning this clone: The same CDR3 can be traced to other DNA sequences in this sample. DNA for the CDR3: TGTGCCAGCAGCGAACGACTAGCGGGGGGGCGGGAGCAGTTCTTC. Residues: CASSERLAGGREQFF. The gene calls are TRBV2 and TRBJ2-1; 14 nucleotides align to TRBD2. This CDR3 contains 15 residues. Germline values: CDR1 SNHLY, CDR2 FYNNEI. V dropped 6 bases and J dropped 10; count of bases not matched to a gene: 8. The whole variable domain, remainder taken from reference TRBV2 and TRBJ2-1, is EPEVTQTPSHQVTQMGQEVILRCVPISNHLYFYWYRQILGQKVEFLVSFYNNEISEKSEIFDDQFSVERPDGSNFTLKIRSTKLEDSAMYFCASSERLAGGREQFFGPGTRLTVL.

The rearrangement joins TRBV11-1 to TRBJ1-2; 7 positions match TRBD1. Germline CDR1 is SGHAT and CDR2 is FQDESV (reference sequence). The CDR3 runs to 14 residues. Germline trimming cut 5 bases from V and 10 bases from J; bases unmatched to any gene: 13. CDR3 nucleotides: TGTGCCAGCAGCCCGTCGGGACAGACAATTTTCTACACCTTC. Protein: CASSPSGQTIFYTF. Supplemented by reference TRBV11-1 and TRBJ1-2, the full variable domain reads EAEVAQSPRYKITEKSQAVAFWCDPISGHATLYWYRQILGQGPELLVQFQDESVVDDSQLPKDRFSAERLKGVDSTLKIQPAELGDSAMYLCASSPSGQTIFYTFGSGTRLTVV.

The J gene is TRBJ1-1, the V gene TRBV19; 7 nucleotides agree with TRBD1. Germline-derived CDR1 and CDR2 are LNHDA and SQIVND (reference sequence). J lost 5 bases, V lost 4 bases, and 7 bases had no gene match. The CDR3 sequence is 14 residues long. For the CDR3, the DNA is TGTGCCAGTAGTAGCGGACAGGTGTGGACTGAAGCTTTCTTT. Its protein product is CASSSGQVWTEAFF.

The rearrangement uses TRBV6-1 and TRBJ2-7; D perhaps matches TRBD1 (5 bases). The V gene's germline CDR1 is MNHNS and CDR2 SASEGT. The CDR3 spans 15 residues. V was clipped by 2 bases and J by 2 bases, with 13 bases between them. The CDR3 loop reads CASSELGRVAYEQYF. The CDR3 nucleotides read TGTGCCAGCAGTGAATTGGGCAGGGTCGCCTACGAGCAGTACTTC.

The chain couples TRBV14 to TRBJ1-2; tentatively, D is TRBD1 (5 bases). This CDR3 spans 13 amino acids. Germline V gives CDR1 SGHDN, CDR2 FVKESK. The V end was cut by 5 bases, the J end by 4 bases, with 11 bases between. CDR3 sequence: CASSTGSAYGYTF. CDR3 in DNA: TGTGCCAGCAGCACAGGCTCGGCCTATGGCTACACCTTC. Full variable domain (outside the CDR3, taken from reference TRBV14 and TRBJ1-2): EAGVTQFPSHSVIEKGQTVTLRCDPISGHDNLYWYRRVMGKEIKFLLHFVKESKQDESGMPNNRFLAERTGGTYSTLKVQPAELEDSGVYFCASSTGSAYGYTFGSGTRLTVV.

The rearrangement joins TRBV2 to TRBJ2-5; tentatively, D is TRBD2 (5 bases). CDR1 and CDR2 (germline): SNHLY, FYNNEI. The CDR3 has 16 amino acids. Trimming shortened V by 0 bases and J by 5 bases, and 16 bases separated the two germline ends. The CDR3 reads CASSEALGILGETQYF. The CDR3 DNA reads as TGTGCCAGCAGTGAAGCCCTCGGGATCTTAGGGGAGACCCAGTACTTC.

The gene calls are TRBV7-2 and TRBJ1-1; D call uncertain. Germline lookup yields CDR1 SGHTA and CDR2 FQGNSA. Trimming pared 2 bases from V and 1 base from J, leaving 5 bases between. This CDR3 is built from 13 residues. The chain's CDR3 is CASSLTGNTEAFF. DNA of the CDR3: TGTGCCAGCAGCTTAACCGGGAACACTGAAGCTTTCTTT.